This T cell receptor (beta chain) was recovered during a study of blood T cell repertoires in COVID-19. This CDR3 has 13 amino acids. The junction had 6 bases not matched to a gene; V was cut back by 4 bases and J by 8 bases. CDR1 and CDR2 from the germline V gene are SGHDN and FVKESK. TCRdb's table, derived via immunoSEQ multiplex PCR, lists solely in-frame clones and lacks some. Of some 200,000 clones listed, about nine tenths were seen once; the top ten hold approximately 6%. The V gene is TRBV14, the J gene TRBJ2-3, with TRBD1 matching over 7 bases. The receptor was derived from a man at least 80 years old with acute or convalescent COVID-19. The material sequenced was peripheral blood. Written as DNA, the CDR3 is TGTGCCAGCAGCCGACAGGGTATAACTACGCAGTATTTT. Translation gives CASSRQGITTQYF.